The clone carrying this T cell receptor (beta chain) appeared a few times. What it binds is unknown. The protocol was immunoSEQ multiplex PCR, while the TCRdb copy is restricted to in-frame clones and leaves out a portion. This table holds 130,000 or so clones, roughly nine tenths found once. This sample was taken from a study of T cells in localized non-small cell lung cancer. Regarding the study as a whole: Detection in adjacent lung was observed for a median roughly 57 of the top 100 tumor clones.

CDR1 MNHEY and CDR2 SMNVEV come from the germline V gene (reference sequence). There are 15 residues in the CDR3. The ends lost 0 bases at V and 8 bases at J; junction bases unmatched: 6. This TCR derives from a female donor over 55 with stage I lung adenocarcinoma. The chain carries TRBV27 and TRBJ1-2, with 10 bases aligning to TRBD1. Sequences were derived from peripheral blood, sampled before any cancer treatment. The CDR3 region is CASSLSGQGMGGYTF. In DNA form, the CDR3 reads TGTGCCAGCAGTTTATCGGGACAGGGGATGGGGGGCTACACCTTC.